This T cell receptor beta chain was retrieved from a study of blood T cell repertoires in COVID-19. The protocol was immunoSEQ multiplex PCR, while the TCRdb copy is restricted to in-frame clones and leaves out a portion. The sample lists fewer than 350,000 clones, around 90% occurring once. Germline V gene sequence: CDR1 MDHEN, CDR2 SYDVKM. Trimming cost V 1 base and J 6 bases; bases outside gene matches: 7. CDR3 length equals 16 residues. The rearrangement joins TRBV28 to TRBJ2-3, with TRBD2 matching 10 bases. This clonotype was obtained from a man under 40 with COVID-19, enrolled during active disease. Sequencing was done on a sample of peripheral blood. The CDR3 DNA reads TGTGCCAGCAGTTTATACCCCCGGACTAGCGGCGATACGCAGTATTTT. The encoded protein is CASSLYPRTSGDTQYF.